This passage covers 17 T cell receptor beta chains from one sample sequenced in a study of blood T cell repertoires in COVID-19. Using immunoSEQ multiplex PCR, the repertoire was profiled, and TCRdb retains in-frame clones only, with some absent. The data hold roughly 48,000 clones, with 83% observed a single time. The sequencing sample was made of peripheral blood. Source of these receptors: a human donor in a cohort sampled during active COVID-19.

The chain employs TRBV21-1 and TRBJ1-4; the listed D gene, TRBD1, was not tested against the DNA. TRBV21-1 is labeled a pseudogene. The CDR3 is 18 residues long. The CDR3 loop reads CASSLGTGVGGAYEKLFF. CDR3 bases: TGTGCCAGCAGCCTCGGGACAGGGGTAGGGGGTGCGTATGAAAAACTGTTTTTT.

V usage is TRBV18 and J usage is TRBJ2-1; the D gene is possibly TRBD1 (5 bases). The V end was cut by 3 bases, the J end by 7 bases, with 16 bases between. The length of the CDR3 is 15 residues. Germline V CDR1 and CDR2: KGHSH, LQKENI. The CDR3 loop reads CASSPALGAGNEQFF. The CDR3 DNA reads as TGTGCCAGCTCACCCGCGTTAGGGGCAGGGAATGAGCAGTTCTTC.

This clone was observed once. DNA of the CDR3: TGTGCCAGCAGCCCCCGGGACAGGGCGTTCACCGGGGAGCTGTTTTTT. Residues: CASSPRDRAFTGELFF. This chain connects TRBV5-6 to TRBJ2-2, with 9 bases aligning to TRBD1. The germline gives CDR1 SGHDT, CDR2 YYEEEE. The CDR3 has 16 amino acids. V gave up 4 bases and J gave up 4 bases; unmatched junction bases: 8.

The V and J genes are TRBV30 and TRBJ2-7; TRBD2 aligns across 7 bases. This CDR3 comprises 11 residues. The germline V gene has CDR1 GTSNPN and CDR2 SVGIG (reference sequence). The CDR3 region is CASGAGVEQYF. CDR3 coding DNA: TGTGCTAGTGGGGCGGGGGTCGAGCAGTACTTC. Full variable domain (missing parts from reference TRBV30 and TRBJ2-7): SQTIHQWPATLVQPVGSPLSLECTVEGTSNPNLYWYRQAAGRGLQLLFYSVGIGQISSEVPQNLSASRPQDRQFILSSKKLLLSDSGFYLCASGAGVEQYFGPGTRLTVT.

This clone was detected only once. This chain connects TRBV7-2 to TRBJ1-2, with 9 bases matching TRBD1. The junction had 13 bases not matched to a gene; V was cut back by 4 bases and J by 7 bases. Per germline, CDR1 SGHTA and CDR2 FQGNSA. The CDR3 length is 16 residues. The CDR3 bases are TGTGCCAGCAGCTCAGGGACAGGGCCGGGCTTATCTGGCTACACCTTC. Amino acids: CASSSGTGPGLSGYTF.

This chain connects TRBV20-1 to TRBJ1-2, with D perhaps TRBD1 (5 bases). The germline V gene encodes CDR1 DFQATT and CDR2 SNEGSKA (reference sequence). The CDR3 is 11 amino acids. CDR3 protein: CGGQGVDGYTF. DNA of the CDR3: TGCGGAGGGCAGGGTGTTGATGGCTACACCTTC.

The chain is built from TRBV11-2 and TRBJ2-3; possibly TRBD2 for D (5 bases). CDR1 is SGHAT and CDR2 is FQNNGV in the germline V gene. V was trimmed by 2 bases and J by 6 bases, leaving 15 bases between them. CDR3 length equals 15 residues. The CDR3 is CASSLFGLGVDTQYF. The CDR3 nucleotides read TGTGCCAGCAGCTTATTTGGCTTGGGAGTTGATACGCAGTATTTT.

The chain joins TRBV5-5 to TRBJ2-1, with TRBD1 as a possible D gene (6 bases). Trimming shortened V by 5 bases and J by 5 bases, and 14 bases separated the two germline ends. This CDR3 is built from 14 residues. In germline, CDR1 is SGHKS, CDR2 YYEKEE (reference sequence). This CDR3 is CASSLRGDNNEQFF. CDR3 in DNA: TGTGCCAGCAGTCTGCGAGGGGACAACAATGAGCAGTTCTTC.

The chain couples TRBV6-2 or TRBV6-3 to TRBJ2-1; TRBD2 is a possible D gene (5 bases). Looked up from germline, CDR1 is MNHEY and CDR2 is SVGEGT. With 4 bases removed from V and 9 bases from J, the gap between germline ends came to 10 bases. The CDR3 extends over 12 amino acids. The CDR3 DNA reads as TGTGCCAGCAGTTCAACTAGAAGTGAGCAGTTCTTC. Translating gives CASSSTRSEQFF.

This rearrangement joins TRBV5-1 to TRBJ2-1; 12 nucleotides match TRBD2. V shed 2 bases, J shed 7 bases, and the junction held 4 bases outside the gene matches. This CDR3 has 15 residues. CDR1 and CDR2 (germline): SGHRS, YFSETQ. The CDR3, as DNA: TGCGCCAGCAGCTTCGGACTAGCGGGACCTAATGAGCAGTTCTTC. Translation gives CASSFGLAGPNEQFF.

The rearrangement joins TRBV29-1 to TRBJ2-4; 7 bases line up with TRBD1. Germline CDR1 reads SQVTM; CDR2 reads ANQGSEA. The CDR3 contains 11 residues. The ends lost 6 bases at V and 7 bases at J; junction bases unmatched: 3. CDR3 sequence (DNA): TGCAGCGTGGCGACAGGGAACATTCAGTACTTC. Translating gives CSVATGNIQYF.

This clone was seen a handful of times. The chain recombines TRBV6-1 with TRBJ1-6; D remains ambiguous. Germline values: CDR1 MNHNS, CDR2 SASEGT. Trimming left V 2 bases short and J 10 bases short, with 12 bases between. This CDR3 has 14 residues. CDR3 nucleotides: TGTGCCAGCAGTGAATGGGTGGGAGTATCACCCCTCCACTTT. It is translated as CASSEWVGVSPLHF.

The chain couples TRBV4-1 to TRBJ1-5, with 8 bases fitting TRBD1. Germline CDR1 and CDR2: MGHRA and YSYEKL. The CDR3 has 17 residues. After removal of 4 bases from V and 0 bases from J, the junction contained 8 bases not matched to a gene. The CDR3 nucleotides read TGCGCCAGCAGCCGCGGACAGGGACCTGATAGCAATCAGCCCCAGCATTTT. Its protein is CASSRGQGPDSNQPQHF.

This chain connects TRBV6-1 to TRBJ1-1, with 7 positions matching TRBD1. Germline V gene data show CDR1 as MNHNS and CDR2 as SASEGT. Losses at the gene ends were 2 bases for V and 3 bases for J; bases not matched to a gene: 3. This CDR3 spans 14 amino acids. The chain's CDR3 is CASSELTGYTEAFF. In DNA, the CDR3 is TGTGCCAGCAGTGAATTGACAGGGTACACTGAAGCTTTCTTT.

This clone was seen a single time. The V call is TRBV30, the J call TRBJ1-5, with D possibly matching TRBD1 (6 bases). Germline CDR1 GTSNPN, CDR2 SVGIG (reference sequence). There are 14 residues in the CDR3. Trimming took off 1 base at V and 4 bases at J, with 11 bases between the two ends. The CDR3 region is CAWSADSLNQPQHF. CDR3 nucleotide sequence: TGTGCCTGGAGTGCGGACAGCCTTAATCAGCCCCAGCATTTT.

In this sample, this clone turned up a few times. J is TRBJ1-6 and V is TRBV6-6, with 8 bases that match TRBD1. The CDR3 is 16 amino acids. Germline V gives CDR1 MNHNY, CDR2 SVGAGI (reference sequence). Trimming removed 0 bases from V and 7 bases from J; junction bases left unmatched: 5. DNA of the CDR3: TGTGCCAGCAGTTACTCGGGTGGACAGGGAAATTCACCCCTCCACTTT. Its protein is CASSYSGGQGNSPLHF.

The V gene is TRBV6-5, the J gene TRBJ2-5, with D unclear. Per germline, CDR1 MNHEY and CDR2 SVGAGI. Trimming cost V 4 bases and J 5 bases, with 5 bases left between them. The CDR3 covers 11 residues. CDR3 sequence reads: CASSFRETQYF. Written as DNA, the CDR3 is TGTGCCAGCAGTTTTCGGGAGACCCAGTACTTC.